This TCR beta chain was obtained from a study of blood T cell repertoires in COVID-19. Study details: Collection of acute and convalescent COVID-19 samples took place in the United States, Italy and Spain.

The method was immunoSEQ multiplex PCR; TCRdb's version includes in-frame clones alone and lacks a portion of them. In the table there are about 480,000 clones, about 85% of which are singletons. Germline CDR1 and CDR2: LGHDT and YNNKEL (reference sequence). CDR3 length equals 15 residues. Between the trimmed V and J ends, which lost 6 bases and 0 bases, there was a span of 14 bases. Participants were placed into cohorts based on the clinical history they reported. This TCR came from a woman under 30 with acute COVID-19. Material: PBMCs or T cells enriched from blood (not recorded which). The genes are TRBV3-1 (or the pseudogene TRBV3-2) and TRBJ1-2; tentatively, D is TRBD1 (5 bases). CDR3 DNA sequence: TGTGCCAGCAGTAACGGGCCAGGGTCTAACTATGGCTACACCTTC. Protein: CASSNGPGSNYGYTF.